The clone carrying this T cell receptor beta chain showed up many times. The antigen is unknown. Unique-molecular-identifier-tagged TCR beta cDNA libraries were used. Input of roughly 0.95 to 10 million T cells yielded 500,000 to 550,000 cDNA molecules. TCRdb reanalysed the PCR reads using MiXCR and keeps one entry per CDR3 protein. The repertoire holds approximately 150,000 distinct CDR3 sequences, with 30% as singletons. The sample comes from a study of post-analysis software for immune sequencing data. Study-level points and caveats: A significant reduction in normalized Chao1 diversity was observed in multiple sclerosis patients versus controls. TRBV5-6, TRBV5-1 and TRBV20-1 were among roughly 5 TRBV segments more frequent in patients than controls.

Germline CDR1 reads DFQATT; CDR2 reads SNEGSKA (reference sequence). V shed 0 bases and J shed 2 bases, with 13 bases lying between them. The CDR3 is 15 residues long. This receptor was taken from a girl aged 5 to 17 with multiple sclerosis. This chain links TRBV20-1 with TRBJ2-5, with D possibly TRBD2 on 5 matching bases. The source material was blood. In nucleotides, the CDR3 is TGCAGTGCTAGAGATTGGGAAGCGGAACAAGAGACCCAGTACTTC. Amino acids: CSARDWEAEQETQYF.